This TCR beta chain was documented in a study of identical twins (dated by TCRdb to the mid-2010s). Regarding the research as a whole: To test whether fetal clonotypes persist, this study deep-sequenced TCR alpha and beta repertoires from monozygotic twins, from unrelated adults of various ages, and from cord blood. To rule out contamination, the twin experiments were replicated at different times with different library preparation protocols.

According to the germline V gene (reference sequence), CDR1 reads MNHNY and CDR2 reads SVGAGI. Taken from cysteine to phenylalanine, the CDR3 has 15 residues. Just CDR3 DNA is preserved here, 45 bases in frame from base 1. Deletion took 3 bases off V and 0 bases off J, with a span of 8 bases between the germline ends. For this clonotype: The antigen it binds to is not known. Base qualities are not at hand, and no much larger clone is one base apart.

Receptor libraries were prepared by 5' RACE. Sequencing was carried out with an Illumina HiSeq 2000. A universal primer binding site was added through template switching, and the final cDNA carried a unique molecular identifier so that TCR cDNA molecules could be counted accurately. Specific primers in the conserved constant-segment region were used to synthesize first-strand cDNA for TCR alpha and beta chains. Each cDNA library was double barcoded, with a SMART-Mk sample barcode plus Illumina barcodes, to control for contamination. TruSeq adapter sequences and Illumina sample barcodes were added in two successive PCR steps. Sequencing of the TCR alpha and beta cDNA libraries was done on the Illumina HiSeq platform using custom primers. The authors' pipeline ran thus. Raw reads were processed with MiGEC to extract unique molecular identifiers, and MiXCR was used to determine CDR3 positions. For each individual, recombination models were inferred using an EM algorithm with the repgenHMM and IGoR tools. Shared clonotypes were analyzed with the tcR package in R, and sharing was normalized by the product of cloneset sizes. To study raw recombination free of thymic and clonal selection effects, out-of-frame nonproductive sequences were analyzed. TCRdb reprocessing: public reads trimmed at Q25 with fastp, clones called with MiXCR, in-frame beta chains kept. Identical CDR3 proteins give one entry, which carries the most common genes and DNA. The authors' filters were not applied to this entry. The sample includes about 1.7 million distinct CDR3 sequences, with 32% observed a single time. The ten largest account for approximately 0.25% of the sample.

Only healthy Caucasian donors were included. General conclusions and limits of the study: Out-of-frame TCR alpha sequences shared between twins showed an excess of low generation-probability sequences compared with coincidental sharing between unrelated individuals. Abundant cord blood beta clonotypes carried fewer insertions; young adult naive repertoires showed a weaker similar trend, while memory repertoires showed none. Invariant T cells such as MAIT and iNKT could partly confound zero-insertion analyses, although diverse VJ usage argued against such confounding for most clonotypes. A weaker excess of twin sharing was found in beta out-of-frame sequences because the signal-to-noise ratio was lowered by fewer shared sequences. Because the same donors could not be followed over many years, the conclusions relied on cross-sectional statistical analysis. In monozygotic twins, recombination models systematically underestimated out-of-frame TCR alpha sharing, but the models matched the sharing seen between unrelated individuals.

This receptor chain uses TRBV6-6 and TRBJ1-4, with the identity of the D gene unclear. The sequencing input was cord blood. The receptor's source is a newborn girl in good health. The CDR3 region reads CASSYRVPTNEKLFF. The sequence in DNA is TGTGCCAGCAGTTATCGGGTTCCAACTAATGAAAAACTGTTTTTT.